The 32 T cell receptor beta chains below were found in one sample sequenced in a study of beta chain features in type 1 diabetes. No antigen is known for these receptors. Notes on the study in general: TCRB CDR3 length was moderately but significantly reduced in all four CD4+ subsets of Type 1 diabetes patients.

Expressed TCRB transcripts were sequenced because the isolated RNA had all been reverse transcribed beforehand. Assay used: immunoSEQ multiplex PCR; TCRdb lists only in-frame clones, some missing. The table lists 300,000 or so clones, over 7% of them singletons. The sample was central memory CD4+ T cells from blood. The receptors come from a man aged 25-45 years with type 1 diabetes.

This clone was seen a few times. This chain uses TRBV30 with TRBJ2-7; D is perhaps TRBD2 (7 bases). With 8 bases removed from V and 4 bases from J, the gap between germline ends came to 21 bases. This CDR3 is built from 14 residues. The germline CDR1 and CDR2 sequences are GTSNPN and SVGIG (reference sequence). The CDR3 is CARGRGGDFYEQYF. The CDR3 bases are TGTGCCAGGGGCCGAGGGGGGGATTTTTACGAGCAGTACTTC.

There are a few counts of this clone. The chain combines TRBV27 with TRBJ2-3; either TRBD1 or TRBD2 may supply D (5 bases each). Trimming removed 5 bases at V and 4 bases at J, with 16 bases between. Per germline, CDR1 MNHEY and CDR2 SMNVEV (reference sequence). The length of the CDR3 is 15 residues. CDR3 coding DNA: TGTGCCAGCAGTCGGCAGGGAGAAGAGGCAGATACGCAGTATTTT. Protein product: CASSRQGEEADTQYF.

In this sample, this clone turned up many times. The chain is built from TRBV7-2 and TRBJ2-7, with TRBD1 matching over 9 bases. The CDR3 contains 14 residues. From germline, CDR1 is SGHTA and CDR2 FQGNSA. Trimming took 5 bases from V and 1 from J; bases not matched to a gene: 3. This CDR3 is CASSRDRESYEQYF. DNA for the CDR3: TGTGCCAGCAGCCGGGACAGGGAATCCTACGAGCAGTACTTC.

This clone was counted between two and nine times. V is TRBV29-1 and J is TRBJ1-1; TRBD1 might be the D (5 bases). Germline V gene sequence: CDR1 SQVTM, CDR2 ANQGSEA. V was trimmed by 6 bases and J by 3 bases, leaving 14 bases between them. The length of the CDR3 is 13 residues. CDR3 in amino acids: CSVEIQEDTEAFF. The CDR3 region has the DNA TGCAGCGTCGAGATACAGGAGGACACTGAAGCTTTCTTT.

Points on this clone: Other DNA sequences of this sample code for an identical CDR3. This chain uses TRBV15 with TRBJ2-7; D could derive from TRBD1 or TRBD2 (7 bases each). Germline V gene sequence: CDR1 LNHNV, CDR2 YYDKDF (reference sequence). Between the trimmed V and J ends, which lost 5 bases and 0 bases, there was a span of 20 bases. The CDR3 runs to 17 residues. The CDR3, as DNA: TGTGCCACCAGCCCCAAACGGGGAGGGACAGCCTCCTACGAGCAGTACTTC. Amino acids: CATSPKRGGTASYEQYF. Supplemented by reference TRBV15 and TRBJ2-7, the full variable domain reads DAMVIQNPRYQVTQFGKPVTLSCSQTLNHNVMYWYQQKSSQAPKLLFHYYDKDFNNEADTPDNFQSRRPNTSFCFLDIRSPGLGDTAMYLCATSPKRGGTASYEQYFGPGTRLTVT.

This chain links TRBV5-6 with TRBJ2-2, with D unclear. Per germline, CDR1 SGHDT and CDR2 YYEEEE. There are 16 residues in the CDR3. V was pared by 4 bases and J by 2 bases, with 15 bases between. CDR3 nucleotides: TGTGCCAGCAGCCCACGTATAATTCAAAACACCGGGGAGCTGTTTTTT. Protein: CASSPRIIQNTGELFF.

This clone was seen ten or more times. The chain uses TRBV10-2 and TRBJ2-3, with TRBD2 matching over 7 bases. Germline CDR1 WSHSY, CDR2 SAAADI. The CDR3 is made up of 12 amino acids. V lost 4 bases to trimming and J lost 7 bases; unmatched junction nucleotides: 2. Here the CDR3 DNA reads TGCGCCAGCAGTGGGGACTACTATACGCAGTATTTT. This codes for CASSGDYYTQYF.

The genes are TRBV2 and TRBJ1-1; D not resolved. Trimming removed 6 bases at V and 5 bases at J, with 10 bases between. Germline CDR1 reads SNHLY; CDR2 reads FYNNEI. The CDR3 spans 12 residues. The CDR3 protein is CASRASKTEAFF. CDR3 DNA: TGTGCCAGCAGGGCCAGTAAAACTGAAGCTTTCTTT. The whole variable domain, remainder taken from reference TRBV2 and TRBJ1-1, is EPEVTQTPSHQVTQMGQEVILRCVPISNHLYFYWYRQILGQKVEFLVSFYNNEISEKSEIFDDQFSVERPDGSNFTLKIRSTKLEDSAMYFCASRASKTEAFFGQGTRLTVV.

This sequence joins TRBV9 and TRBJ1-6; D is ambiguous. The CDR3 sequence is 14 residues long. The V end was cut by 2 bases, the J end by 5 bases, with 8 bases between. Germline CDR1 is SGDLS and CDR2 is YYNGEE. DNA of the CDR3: TGTGCCAGCAGCGTCTCCCCCAATAATTCACCCCTCCACTTT. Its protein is CASSVSPNNSPLHF.

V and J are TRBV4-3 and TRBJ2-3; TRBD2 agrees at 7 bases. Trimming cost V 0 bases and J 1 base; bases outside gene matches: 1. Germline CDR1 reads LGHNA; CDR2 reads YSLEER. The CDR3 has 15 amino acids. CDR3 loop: CASSQDSGGTDTQYF. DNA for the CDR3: TGCGCCAGCAGCCAAGACAGCGGGGGCACAGATACGCAGTATTTT.

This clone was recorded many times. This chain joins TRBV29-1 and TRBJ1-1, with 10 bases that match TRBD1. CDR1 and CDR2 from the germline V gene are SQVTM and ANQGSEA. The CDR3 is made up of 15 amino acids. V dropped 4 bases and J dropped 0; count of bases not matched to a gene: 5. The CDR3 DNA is TGCAGCGTTGTTGGACAGGGGGTTATGAACACTGAAGCTTTCTTT. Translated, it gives CSVVGQGVMNTEAFF.

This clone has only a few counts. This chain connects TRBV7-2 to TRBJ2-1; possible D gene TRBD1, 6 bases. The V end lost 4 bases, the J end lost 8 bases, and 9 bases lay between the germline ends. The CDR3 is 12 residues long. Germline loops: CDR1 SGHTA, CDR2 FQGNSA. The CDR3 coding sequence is TGTGCCAGCAGCTCGCACAGGGATGAGCAGTTCTTC. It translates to CASSSHRDEQFF.

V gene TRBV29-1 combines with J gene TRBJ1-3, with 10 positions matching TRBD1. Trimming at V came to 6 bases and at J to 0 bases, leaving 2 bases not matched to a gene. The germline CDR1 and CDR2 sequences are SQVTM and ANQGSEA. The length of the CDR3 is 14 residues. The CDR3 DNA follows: TGCAGCGTGGGGGACAGGGGCTCTGGAAACACCATATATTTT. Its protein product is CSVGDRGSGNTIYF.

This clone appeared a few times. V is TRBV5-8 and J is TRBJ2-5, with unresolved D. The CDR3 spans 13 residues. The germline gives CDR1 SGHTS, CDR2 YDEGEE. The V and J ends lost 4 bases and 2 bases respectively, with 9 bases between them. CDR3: CASSTHSQETQYF. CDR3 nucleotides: TGTGCCAGCAGCACACACAGTCAAGAGACCCAGTACTTC.

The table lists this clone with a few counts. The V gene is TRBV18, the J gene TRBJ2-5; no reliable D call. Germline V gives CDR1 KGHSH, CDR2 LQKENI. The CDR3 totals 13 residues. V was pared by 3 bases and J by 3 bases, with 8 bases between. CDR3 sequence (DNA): TGTGCCAGCTCACCCCAACCGAAAGAGACCCAGTACTTC. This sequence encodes CASSPQPKETQYF.

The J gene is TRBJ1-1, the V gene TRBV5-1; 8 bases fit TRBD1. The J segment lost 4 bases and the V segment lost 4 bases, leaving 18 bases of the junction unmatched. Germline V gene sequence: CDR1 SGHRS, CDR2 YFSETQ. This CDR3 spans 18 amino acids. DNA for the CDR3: TGCGCCAGCAGCCCGACCAAACGGACAGGGCTAAGCGGCACTGAAGCTTTCTTT. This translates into CASSPTKRTGLSGTEAFF.

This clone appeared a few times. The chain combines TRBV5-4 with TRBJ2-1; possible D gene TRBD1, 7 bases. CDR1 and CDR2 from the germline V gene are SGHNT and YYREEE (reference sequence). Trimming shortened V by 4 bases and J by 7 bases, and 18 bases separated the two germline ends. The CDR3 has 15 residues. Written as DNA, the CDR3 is TGTGCCAGCAGCCCACCCCCGGAGGGGGCGAATGAGCAGTTCTTC. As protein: CASSPPPEGANEQFF.

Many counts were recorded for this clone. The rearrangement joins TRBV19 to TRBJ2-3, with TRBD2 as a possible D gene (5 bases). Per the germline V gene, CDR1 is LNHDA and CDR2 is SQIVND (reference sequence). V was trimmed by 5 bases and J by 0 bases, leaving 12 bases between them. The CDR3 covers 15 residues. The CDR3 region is CASSSAVASTDTQYF. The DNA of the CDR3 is TGTGCCAGTAGTTCAGCGGTCGCTAGCACAGATACGCAGTATTTT.

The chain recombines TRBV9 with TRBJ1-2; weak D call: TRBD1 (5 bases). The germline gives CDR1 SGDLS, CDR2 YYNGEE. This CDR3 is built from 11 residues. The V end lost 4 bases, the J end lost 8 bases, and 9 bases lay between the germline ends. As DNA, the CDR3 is TGTGCCAGCAGCCGGGACCAAGGCTACACCTTC. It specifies CASSRDQGYTF.

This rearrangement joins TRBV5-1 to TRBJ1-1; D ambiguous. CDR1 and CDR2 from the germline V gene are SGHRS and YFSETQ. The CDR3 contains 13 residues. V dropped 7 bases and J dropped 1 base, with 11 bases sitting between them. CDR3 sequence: CASQWTANTEAFF. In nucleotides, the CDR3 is TGCGCCAGCCAATGGACGGCGAACACTGAAGCTTTCTTT.

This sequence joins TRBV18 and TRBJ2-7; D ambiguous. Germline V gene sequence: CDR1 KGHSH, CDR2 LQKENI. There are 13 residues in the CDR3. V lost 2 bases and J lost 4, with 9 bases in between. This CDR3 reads CASSPTSQYEQYF. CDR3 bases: TGTGCCAGCTCACCAACGTCGCAGTACGAGCAGTACTTC.

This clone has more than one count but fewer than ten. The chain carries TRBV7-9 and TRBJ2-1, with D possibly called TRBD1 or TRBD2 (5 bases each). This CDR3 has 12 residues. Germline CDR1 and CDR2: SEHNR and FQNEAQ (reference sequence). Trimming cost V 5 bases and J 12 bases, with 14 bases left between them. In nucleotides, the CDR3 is TGTGCCAGCAGCCCGGGGACCGTTGCGCAGTTCTTC. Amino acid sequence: CASSPGTVAQFF.

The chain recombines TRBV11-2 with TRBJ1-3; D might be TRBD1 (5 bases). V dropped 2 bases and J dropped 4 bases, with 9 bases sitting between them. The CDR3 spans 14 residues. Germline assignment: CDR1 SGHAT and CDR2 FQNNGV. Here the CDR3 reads CASSLRGDGNTIYF. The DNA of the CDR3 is TGTGCCAGCAGCTTAAGGGGAGACGGAAACACCATATATTTT.

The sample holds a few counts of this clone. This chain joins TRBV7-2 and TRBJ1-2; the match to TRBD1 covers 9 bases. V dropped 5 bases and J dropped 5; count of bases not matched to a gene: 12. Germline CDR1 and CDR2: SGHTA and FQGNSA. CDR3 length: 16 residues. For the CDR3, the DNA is TGTGCCAGCAGCCCTGCCAAGGGGGACAGGGAGTATGGCTACACCTTC. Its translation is CASSPAKGDREYGYTF.

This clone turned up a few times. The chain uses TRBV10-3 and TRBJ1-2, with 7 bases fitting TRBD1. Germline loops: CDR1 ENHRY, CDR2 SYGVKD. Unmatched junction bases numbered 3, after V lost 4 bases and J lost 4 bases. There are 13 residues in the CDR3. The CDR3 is CAISGQGSYGYTF. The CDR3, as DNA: TGTGCCATCAGTGGACAGGGAAGCTATGGCTACACCTTC.

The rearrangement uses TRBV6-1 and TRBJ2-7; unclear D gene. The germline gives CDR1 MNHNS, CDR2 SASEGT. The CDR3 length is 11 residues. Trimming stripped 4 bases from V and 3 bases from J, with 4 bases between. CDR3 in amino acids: CASSGYYEQYF. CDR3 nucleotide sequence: TGTGCCAGCAGTGGATACTACGAGCAGTACTTC.

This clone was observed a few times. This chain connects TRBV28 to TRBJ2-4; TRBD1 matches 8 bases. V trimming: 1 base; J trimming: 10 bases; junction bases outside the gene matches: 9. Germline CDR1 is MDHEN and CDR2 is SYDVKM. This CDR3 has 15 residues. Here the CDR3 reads CASSLSGGRKTIQYF. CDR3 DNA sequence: TGTGCCAGCAGTTTATCAGGGGGCCGAAAAACAATTCAGTACTTC.

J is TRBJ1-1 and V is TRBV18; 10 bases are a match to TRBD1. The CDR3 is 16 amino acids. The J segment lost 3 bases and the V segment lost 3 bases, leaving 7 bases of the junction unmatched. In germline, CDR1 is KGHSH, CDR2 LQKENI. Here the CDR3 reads CASSPPGQGSHTEAFF. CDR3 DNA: TGTGCCAGCTCACCCCCGGGACAGGGGTCGCACACTGAAGCTTTCTTT.

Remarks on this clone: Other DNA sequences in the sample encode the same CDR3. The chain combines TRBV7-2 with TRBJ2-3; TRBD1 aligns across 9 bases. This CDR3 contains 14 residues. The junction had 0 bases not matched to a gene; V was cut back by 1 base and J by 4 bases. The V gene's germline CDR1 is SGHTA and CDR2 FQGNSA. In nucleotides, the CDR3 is TGTGCCAGCAGCTTAGGGACAGGGGCAGATACGCAGTATTTT. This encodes CASSLGTGADTQYF. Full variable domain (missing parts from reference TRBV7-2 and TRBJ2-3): GAGVSQSPSNKVTEKGKDVELRCDPISGHTALYWYRQSLGQGLEFLIYFQGNSAPDKSGLPSDRFSAERTGGSVSTLTIQRTQQEDSAVYLCASSLGTGADTQYFGPGTRLTVL.

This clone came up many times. CDR3 bases: TGTGCCAGTAGAAAACCTCAGAACACTGAAGCTTTCTTT. Translation: CASRKPQNTEAFF. This sequence joins TRBV19 and TRBJ1-1; D gene unclear. Deletions cut 6 bases from V and 1 base from J, with 9 bases between. The CDR3 contains 13 residues. The germline V gene has CDR1 LNHDA and CDR2 SQIVND (reference sequence).

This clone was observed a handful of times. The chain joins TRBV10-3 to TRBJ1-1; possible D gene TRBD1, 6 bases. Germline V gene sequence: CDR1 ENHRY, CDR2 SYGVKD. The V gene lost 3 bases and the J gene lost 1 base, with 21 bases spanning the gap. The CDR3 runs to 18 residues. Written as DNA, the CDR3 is TGTGCCATCAGTGAAAGGCAGGGGCGACGCGAGTCGAACACTGAAGCTTTCTTT. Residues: CAISERQGRRESNTEAFF.

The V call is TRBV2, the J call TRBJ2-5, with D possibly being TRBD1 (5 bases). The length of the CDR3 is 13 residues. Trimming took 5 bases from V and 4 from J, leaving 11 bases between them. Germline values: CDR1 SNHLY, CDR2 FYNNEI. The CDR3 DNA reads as TGTGCCAGCAGTCTAGGGGCAGTAGAGACCCAGTACTTC. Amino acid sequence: CASSLGAVETQYF.